These T cell receptor beta chains were read from a single sample in a study of blood T cell repertoires in COVID-19. Assay: immunoSEQ multiplex PCR; the TCRdb copy retains only in-frame clones and omits some. The sample comprises over 150,000 clones, around four fifths of which are singletons, and 2.5% to 3% rests with the top ten. Sequencing was carried out using peripheral blood. The receptors derive from a woman older than 75 with COVID-19, enrolled during active disease. Each CDR3 is given with its conserved first and last residue. A D gene is named only where the DNA matches it firmly. Size is omitted from some rows. Given values are once, few, many or a class for expanded clones.

J gene: TRBJ2-1; V gene: TRBV27; D gene: -; clone size: -; CDR3 protein: CASSYAGYYNEQFF; CDR3 DNA: TGTGCCAGCAGTTATGCAGGGTACTACAATGAGCAGTTCTTC
J gene: TRBJ2-5; V gene: TRBV27; D gene: TRBD2; clone size: -; CDR3 protein: CASSPYGEGTGKTQYF; CDR3 DNA: TGTGCCAGCAGTCCCTATGGGGAGGGGACGGGAAAGACCCAGTACTTC
J gene: TRBJ1-5; V gene: TRBV7-2; D gene: TRBD1; clone size: -; CDR3 protein: CASSLRQGLGNQPQHF; CDR3 DNA: TGTGCCAGCAGCTTACGACAGGGTCTCGGCAATCAGCCCCAGCATTTT
J gene: TRBJ2-7; V gene: TRBV28; D gene: -; clone size: -; CDR3 protein: CAISDIDSYEQYF; CDR3 DNA: TGTGCCATCTCGGACATCGACTCCTACGAGCAGTACTTC
J gene: TRBJ2-2; V gene: TRBV18; D gene: -; clone size: -; CDR3 protein: CASSPSGTGELFF; CDR3 DNA: TGTGCCAGCTCCCCGTCGGGCACCGGGGAGCTGTTTTTT
J gene: TRBJ2-2; V gene: TRBV7-9; D gene: -; clone size: -; CDR3 protein: CASSLNSISGNTGELFF; CDR3 DNA: TGTGCCAGCAGCTTAAATAGTATTAGCGGGAACACCGGGGAGCTGTTTTTT
J gene: TRBJ1-5; V gene: TRBV6-2/TRBV6-3; D gene: TRBD1; clone size: -; CDR3 protein: CASSFGGGAFQPQHF; CDR3 DNA: TGTGCCAGCAGTTTCGGAGGGGGCGCTTTTCAGCCCCAGCATTTT
J gene: TRBJ2-1; V gene: TRBV5-4; D gene: -; clone size: once; CDR3 protein: CASSLSGVHNEQFF; CDR3 DNA: TGTGCCAGCAGCTTGTCGGGAGTCCACAATGAGCAGTTCTTC
J gene: TRBJ1-1; V gene: TRBV7-8; D gene: -; clone size: -; CDR3 protein: CASMIGHNTEAFF; CDR3 DNA: TGTGCCAGCATGATTGGCCATAACACTGAAGCTTTCTTT
J gene: TRBJ1-1; V gene: TRBV25-1; D gene: -; clone size: few; CDR3 protein: CASSERGQMNTEAFF; CDR3 DNA: TGTGCCAGCAGTGAGCGTGGGCAGATGAACACTGAAGCTTTCTTT
J gene: TRBJ1-6; V gene: TRBV14; D gene: -; clone size: -; CDR3 protein: CASSQAQGPNSPLHF; CDR3 DNA: TGTGCCAGCAGCCAAGCTCAGGGTCCTAATTCACCCCTCCACTTT
J gene: TRBJ1-4; V gene: TRBV5-5; D gene: TRBD1; clone size: -; CDR3 protein: CASSPFTGDEKLFF; CDR3 DNA: TGTGCCAGCAGCCCGTTTACAGGGGATGAAAAACTGTTTTTT
J gene: TRBJ2-3; V gene: TRBV7-9; D gene: TRBD2; clone size: -; CDR3 protein: CASSSLRGSGGADTQYF; CDR3 DNA: TGTGCCAGCAGCTCCCTCCGGGGTAGCGGGGGAGCAGATACGCAGTATTTT
J gene: TRBJ1-5; V gene: TRBV6-5; D gene: -; clone size: once; CDR3 protein: CASKWGADQPQHF; CDR3 DNA: TGTGCCAGCAAGTGGGGCGCGGATCAGCCCCAGCATTTT
J gene: TRBJ2-5; V gene: TRBV19; D gene: TRBD1; clone size: once; CDR3 protein: CASRRYGQEPQETQYF; CDR3 DNA: TGTGCCAGTAGGAGATACGGACAGGAACCTCAAGAGACCCAGTACTTC
J gene: TRBJ2-5; V gene: TRBV27; D gene: TRBD1; clone size: -; CDR3 protein: CATRTGWQETQYF; CDR3 DNA: TGTGCCACCCGGACAGGGTGGCAAGAGACCCAGTACTTC
J gene: TRBJ2-2; V gene: TRBV5-1; D gene: -; clone size: -; CDR3 protein: CASSPQANTGELFF; CDR3 DNA: TGCGCCAGCAGCCCGCAGGCCAACACCGGGGAGCTGTTTTTT
J gene: TRBJ2-7; V gene: TRBV5-1; D gene: TRBD1; clone size: -; CDR3 protein: CASTVTGGGYEQYF; CDR3 DNA: TGCGCCAGCACCGTGACAGGGGGCGGCTACGAGCAGTACTTC
J gene: TRBJ2-3; V gene: TRBV7-3; D gene: -; clone size: -; CDR3 protein: CASRAAGGRDTQYF; CDR3 DNA: TGTGCCAGCAGGGCAGCAGGGGGGAGGGATACGCAGTATTTT
J gene: TRBJ1-2; V gene: TRBV7-3; D gene: TRBD1; clone size: -; CDR3 protein: CASSSTGTGGLGYTF; CDR3 DNA: TGTGCCAGCAGCTCGACCGGGACAGGGGGGTTAGGCTACACCTTC
J gene: TRBJ2-5; V gene: TRBV7-3; D gene: -; clone size: -; CDR3 protein: CASSLTGQGETQYF; CDR3 DNA: TGTGCCAGCAGCTTAACGGGGCAGGGGGAGACCCAGTACTTC
J gene: TRBJ1-1; V gene: TRBV18; D gene: -; clone size: -; CDR3 protein: CASSPATRNTEAFF; CDR3 DNA: TGTGCCAGCTCACCTGCCACCAGGAACACTGAAGCTTTCTTT
J gene: TRBJ1-5; V gene: TRBV7-2; D gene: TRBD1; clone size: once; CDR3 protein: CASSKTGGSNQPQHF; CDR3 DNA: TGTGCCAGCAGCAAGACAGGGGGCAGCAATCAGCCCCAGCATTTT
J gene: TRBJ1-6; V gene: TRBV7-2; D gene: -; clone size: -; CDR3 protein: CASSLVGDRSNSPLHF; CDR3 DNA: TGTGCCAGCAGCTTAGTAGGAGACAGGTCCAATTCACCCCTCCACTTT
J gene: TRBJ1-5; V gene: TRBV2; D gene: -; clone size: few; CDR3 protein: CASSDSSVQPQHF; CDR3 DNA: TGTGCCAGCAGTGACTCCAGTGTTCAGCCCCAGCATTTT
J gene: TRBJ2-7; V gene: TRBV5-1; D gene: TRBD1; clone size: -; CDR3 protein: CASSLGTGTGAQEQYF; CDR3 DNA: TGCGCCAGCAGCTTGGGGACCGGGACAGGCGCACAGGAGCAGTACTTC
J gene: TRBJ1-1; V gene: TRBV19; D gene: TRBD1; clone size: -; CDR3 protein: CASSSRDRGEGTEAFF; CDR3 DNA: TGTGCCAGTAGTTCCCGGGACAGGGGTGAAGGTACTGAAGCTTTCTTT
J gene: TRBJ2-2; V gene: TRBV28; D gene: TRBD2; clone size: -; CDR3 protein: CASSSTSGGDTGELFF; CDR3 DNA: TGTGCCAGCAGTTCGACTAGCGGGGGAGACACCGGGGAGCTGTTTTTT
J gene: TRBJ2-2; V gene: TRBV28; D gene: TRBD2; clone size: -; CDR3 protein: CASTPRLAGVGTGELFF; CDR3 DNA: TGTGCCAGCACCCCTCGACTAGCGGGAGTTGGTACCGGGGAGCTGTTTTTT
J gene: TRBJ2-2; V gene: TRBV27; D gene: -; clone size: -; CDR3 protein: CASSLQGTGELFF; CDR3 DNA: TGTGCCAGCAGTCTCCAGGGCACCGGGGAGCTGTTTTTT
J gene: TRBJ2-1; V gene: TRBV2; D gene: TRBD2; clone size: -; CDR3 protein: CASTRLAGYNEQFF; CDR3 DNA: TGTGCCAGCACCCGACTAGCGGGGTACAATGAGCAGTTCTTC
J gene: TRBJ2-6; V gene: TRBV5-1; D gene: TRBD1; clone size: -; CDR3 protein: CASSRGTGTGANVLTF; CDR3 DNA: TGCGCCAGCAGCCGGGGGACAGGGACCGGGGCCAACGTCCTGACTTTC
J gene: TRBJ1-1; V gene: TRBV7-3; D gene: TRBD1; clone size: -; CDR3 protein: CASSSDRGLTEAFF; CDR3 DNA: TGTGCCAGCAGCTCGGACAGGGGGCTCACTGAAGCTTTCTTT
J gene: TRBJ1-2; V gene: TRBV18; D gene: -; clone size: -; CDR3 protein: CASSPDLWGAYGYTF; CDR3 DNA: TGTGCCAGCTCACCAGACCTTTGGGGCGCCTATGGCTACACCTTC
J gene: TRBJ2-5; V gene: TRBV19; D gene: -; clone size: -; CDR3 protein: CASSNAGQETQYF; CDR3 DNA: TGTGCCAGTAGTAACGCAGGGCAAGAGACCCAGTACTTC
J gene: TRBJ1-1; V gene: TRBV7-9; D gene: -; clone size: few; CDR3 protein: CASSFSGGVFAEAFF; CDR3 DNA: TGTGCCAGCAGCTTTAGCGGGGGAGTCTTCGCTGAAGCTTTCTTT
J gene: TRBJ2-7; V gene: TRBV7-6; D gene: TRBD2; clone size: once; CDR3 protein: CASSFDGRGAQYF; CDR3 DNA: TGTGCCAGCAGCTTTGACGGGAGGGGGGCGCAGTACTTC
J gene: TRBJ2-7; V gene: TRBV5-1; D gene: TRBD2; clone size: once; CDR3 protein: CASSSIAGGTYEQYF; CDR3 DNA: TGCGCCAGCAGCTCTATAGCGGGAGGAACCTACGAGCAGTACTTC
J gene: TRBJ2-7; V gene: TRBV4-1; D gene: -; clone size: -; CDR3 protein: CASSQGGNGREQYF; CDR3 DNA: TGCGCCAGCAGCCAAGGAGGCAATGGCCGGGAGCAGTACTTC
J gene: TRBJ2-1; V gene: TRBV5-4; D gene: TRBD2; clone size: -; CDR3 protein: CASSRPGLAGGNEQFF; CDR3 DNA: TGTGCCAGCAGCCGACCGGGACTAGCGGGGGGTAATGAGCAGTTCTTC
J gene: TRBJ2-5; V gene: TRBV7-8; D gene: -; clone size: -; CDR3 protein: CASSLVYETQYF; CDR3 DNA: TGTGCCAGCAGCTTAGTCTACGAGACCCAGTACTTC
J gene: TRBJ2-7; V gene: TRBV19; D gene: TRBD2; clone size: -; CDR3 protein: CASSMLSGTNSYEQYF; CDR3 DNA: TGTGCCAGTAGTATGCTTAGCGGGACGAACTCCTACGAGCAGTACTTC